The T cell receptor (beta chain) described here comes from a study of blood T cell repertoires in COVID-19. The authors' processing: By means of reference gene primer amplification, nucleated cell counts were estimated. Repertoires were generated with immunoSEQ multiplex PCR, while TCRdb's copy carries only in-frame clones and drops some. The V and J calls and clone size come from that table; D and trimming were worked out from the DNA. The table shows more than 250,000 clones, with around 84% occurring only once. V shed 5 bases and J 1 base; nucleotides not matched to a gene: 7. The CDR3 runs to 16 residues. Germline CDR1 reads MNHNY; CDR2 reads SVGAGI (reference sequence).

The TCR comes from a middle-aged man who had been exposed to COVID-19. V is TRBV6-6 and J is TRBJ1-1, with 10 bases that match TRBD1. The sample comprised PBMCs or T cells enriched from blood (not recorded which). CDR3: CASSRSTGGSNTEAFF. DNA of the CDR3: TGTGCCAGCAGTCGATCGACAGGGGGCTCGAACACTGAAGCTTTCTTT.